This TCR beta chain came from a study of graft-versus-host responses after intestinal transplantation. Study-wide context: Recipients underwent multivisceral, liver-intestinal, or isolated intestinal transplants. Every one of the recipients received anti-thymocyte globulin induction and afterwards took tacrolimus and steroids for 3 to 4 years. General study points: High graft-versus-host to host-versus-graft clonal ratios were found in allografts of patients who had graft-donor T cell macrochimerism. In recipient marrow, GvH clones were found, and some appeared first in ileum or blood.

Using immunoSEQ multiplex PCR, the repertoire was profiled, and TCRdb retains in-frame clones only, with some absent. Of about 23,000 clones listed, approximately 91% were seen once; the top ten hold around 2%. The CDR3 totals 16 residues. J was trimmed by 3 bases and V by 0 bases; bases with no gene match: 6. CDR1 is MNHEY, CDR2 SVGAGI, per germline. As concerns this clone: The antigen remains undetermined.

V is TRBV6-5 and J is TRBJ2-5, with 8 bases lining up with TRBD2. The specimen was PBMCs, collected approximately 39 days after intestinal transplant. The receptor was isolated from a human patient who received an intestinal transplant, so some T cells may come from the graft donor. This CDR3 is CASSYSLSGSEETQYF. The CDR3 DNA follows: TGTGCCAGCAGTTACTCTTTGAGCGGGAGCGAAGAGACCCAGTACTTC.